This T cell receptor (beta chain) was observed in a study of cytomegalovirus exposure and HLA in healthy donors (dated by TCRdb to the late 2010s). About the investigation overall: An earlier analysis of about 560 of the donors reported over 250 Gb of sequence data and 117 million unique TCR beta sequences obtained from about 179 million T cells. Roughly 300 gigabases of sequencing data and approximately 93 million unique TCR sequences were included in an early release covering around 600 HLA-typed donors. Of the 300 to 500 genotyped donors, approximately 81% were placed in the genetic ancestry cluster associated with self-reported Caucasian donors. The study aimed to test whether signatures of past pathogen exposure could be identified by cataloging public T cell receptors. The T cell repertoires of around 730 subjects were profiled by immunosequencing and related to cytomegalovirus serostatus. A separate validation cohort of roughly 130 different subjects was used in addition to the approximately 670-subject first cohort. The study combined high-throughput TCR immunosequencing, statistical association of individual TCRs with disease status, and machine learning to predict cytomegalovirus infection status. A later analysis re-analyzed previously published TCR beta repertoires from approximately 700 donors and added high-resolution HLA genotyping to study TCR occurrence patterns. In the later analysis, no new phenotypic data were used to find candidate immune exposures; instead, reliance was placed on TCR beta sequences and their occurrence across donors. To decide whether each TCR beta V gene segment behaved as functional or pseudogenic, an earlier analysis of fewer than 750 of the donors relied on high-throughput TCR beta sequencing. Donor age, sex, ethnicity and CMV serostatus were compiled alongside the repertoire data. Genome-wide SNP genotypes for about 65% of the roughly 670 donors were used in a later genetic analysis, which treated that subset as a discovery cohort. All discovery cohort repertoires had been generated on a single sequencing platform. HLA typing included class I and class II loci at four-digit resolution. Typing coverage differed by locus: A, B, C, DRB1 and DQB1 were typed in roughly 620-640 donors, DQA1 in about 510, DPA1 in approximately 600, and DPB1 in just under 490. Because of strong linkage in the cohort, a handful of DR-DQ haplotypes were treated as single units for association and clustering. Across approximately 400 genotyped donors of the cohort, an average of roughly 200,000 unique TCR beta nucleotide sequences per donor were sequenced, and 15% to 20% of those sequences were non-productive.

Libraries were prepared through the immunoSEQ multiplex PCR assay. For the multiplex PCR, a mixture combining 60 forward primers for TCR Vbeta segments and 13 reverse primers for TCR Jbeta segments was used. The CDR3 region of rearranged TCR beta genes was amplified from genomic DNA with a multiplex PCR assay. Amplified TCR beta libraries were sequenced as 87-base-pair reads on the Illumina HiSeq System. The source study handled its data this way. A later analysis counted about 80 million unique TCR beta chains across the 666 repertoires, and some 11 million of these chains were shared by at least two donors. Raw reads were error-corrected and collapsed into unique sequences by a nearest-neighbor algorithm in which closely related sequences were merged to remove PCR and sequencing errors. Alignment of CDR3 sequences to IMGT reference sequences was used to assign V, D and J gene segments. For a sequence to be retained, a match of at least six nucleotides was required to both a V gene segment and a J gene segment. A rearrangement was called productive if the CDR3 had no stop codons and remained in frame with V and J, and every other rearrangement was called non-productive. Following IMGT convention, CDR3 was defined as the stretch from the second conserved V-encoded cysteine to the conserved J-encoded phenylalanine. The earlier analysis of 587 of the donors excluded sequences that lacked an unambiguous match to a single V gene segment. An earlier analysis of about 600 of the donors called V segments functional above 56.7% productive rearrangements and segregating when the between-donor standard deviation exceeded 5%. A statistical classification framework was built for diagnosing cytomegalovirus status from the catalog of TCR beta chain sequences. In a later analysis, TCR nucleotide sequences were compared against IMGT/GENE-DB human TR gene sequences so that V and J genes could be assigned. Using the TCRdist pipeline, a later analysis assigned CDR3 sequences along with most-parsimonious VDJ recombination scenarios. In a later analysis, every TCR beta chain was defined by the combination of its CDR3 amino acid sequence and its V-gene family, and reads without a unique V-gene family were dropped. To address suspected cross-contamination and a sequencing artifact, a later analysis removed a few hundred highly shared, low-generation-probability nucleotide sequences. In a later analysis, a clonal expansion index for each public chain was calculated from normalized within-repertoire ranks of inferred template counts. Generation probabilities in a later analysis came from a VDJ recombination model fitted to out-of-frame rearrangements, and those results were checked against IGoR. In a later analysis, TCR-TCR, TCR-HLA and TCR-CMV co-occurrence was scored with hypergeometric tests, and a repertoire-size bias correction was applied to TCR pairs. A later analysis estimated false discovery rates by permuting HLA or CMV assignments 20 times. In a later analysis, co-occurring TCRs were grouped using DBSCAN, with TCRdist sequence similarity added in when clustering inside HLA-allele-positive subsets. Repertoires with fewer than 30,000 or more than 120,000 public chains were left out of co-occurrence clustering, as were five repertoires with anomalous nucleotide sharing. TCRdb limited this immuneACCESS table to in-frame rearrangements with V and J called. A share of clones is missing; checked studies link under half to unresolved V genes, and the rest is unexplained. The DNA was the basis for D and trimming; V, J and clone size are from that table. This sample comprises approximately 150,000 clones, approximately 84% of them detected only once. The ten biggest clones cover approximately 1.6% of the sample.

Compared with germline, V lacks 6 bases and J lacks 5 bases; bases without a gene match: 8. The germline V gene gives CDR1 as SGHRS and CDR2 as YFSETQ. Inclusive of the bounding cysteine and phenylalanine, the CDR3 is 14 residues long. Only the CDR3 portion is preserved as DNA: 42 bases, with reading frame beginning at the first base. In the case of this clone: Which antigen it targets is not known. Base qualities were left out, and no much larger clone turns up one base away.

The cohort was made up of 500 to 850 healthy bone marrow donors. At the time of sampling, all cohort members were nominally healthy, though unrecorded immune exposures were likely present. The donor was CMV seronegative and belonged to the group of 352 seronegative cohort members. Every donor gave a peripheral blood sample, and the peripheral blood mononuclear cells from that sample were used for TCR beta sequencing. The Qiagen DNeasy Blood Extraction Kit was used to extract genomic DNA from the blood cell samples. The paper's findings and limits, for the study overall: HLA typing was unavailable for some donors at each locus, so association tests used only the typed subset. Roughly uniform sequencing depth across donors was assumed in presence/absence analyses, although this assumption may not hold. When HLA alleles, especially DR and DQ, strongly co-occurred, TCR associations were difficult to assign to individual alleles. In a later analysis, HLA-associated TCR beta chains showed more clonal expansion and lower generation probabilities than non-associated chains that were equally common. A further reported finding was that TCR beta sequences accurately predicted the HLA-A and HLA-B alleles for most subjects in the first cohort. The authors suggested that the approach could potentially be generalized to other disease states and immunological phenotypes. In an earlier analysis of some 540 of the donors, most TCR beta V segments appeared in productive rearrangements about 87% or about 30% of the time, broadly matching IMGT annotations. Most CMV-associated TCR beta chains appeared to be HLA-restricted in a later analysis, and the HLA associations seemed to be driven largely by CMV exposure. A later genetic analysis associated a missense DCLRE1C variant with V-gene and J-gene trimming of TCR beta chains, and an independent cohort replicated the association. In this cohort, only TCR beta chains were sequenced, and detectable features were limited by the absence of alpha or paired-chain data. Linkage disequilibrium might explain the correlated functional status among segregating V segments, but an unknown experimental factor could not be ruled out. Most TCR sequences were seen in very few donors, while some public TCRs were found in many individuals. Three of the identified cytomegalovirus-associated TCR beta chains were confirmed in vitro to be specific for cytomegalovirus antigens. The study listed 164 TCR beta chains as associated with cytomegalovirus. In a later analysis, several top co-occurrence clusters were reported to appear linked to parvovirus B19, influenza, CMV and Epstein-Barr virus. Over 15 rarely observed V segments, including chromosome 9 orphons, were excluded from the earlier analysis of several hundred of the donors because counts were too low. The 87-base-pair reads could not distinguish some IMGT-functional V segments, including TRBV6-2 and TRBV6-3, so those segments were excluded. Specific HLA alleles were associated with roughly 16,000 TCR beta sequences at a false discovery rate of 0.05 in a later analysis. A cluster of highly shared sequence variants was judged likely to be a technical artifact of the sequencing pipeline. Compared with the approximately 700-donor mean, donors in an Asian-associated ancestry cluster had fewer N-insertions in productive TCRs, according to a later genetic analysis. Immune exposure information for the cohort was limited to CMV serostatus. The classifier was reported to diagnose cytomegalovirus status with high specificity and sensitivity in both the original and validation cohorts. In a later analysis, the rate of TCR association differed among HLA loci, with DRB1 alleles having the most associated TCRs and HLA-C alleles having the fewest.

This TCR came from a woman between 18 and 29 years old in good health and CMV-seronegative. The chain couples TRBV5-1 to TRBJ2-3; a stretch of 8 junction bases matches TRBD2. Source material: PBMCs. CDR3 protein: CASTSGSRGDTQYF. The DNA sequence follows: TGCGCCAGCACCAGCGGGAGTAGAGGAGATACGCAGTATTTT.